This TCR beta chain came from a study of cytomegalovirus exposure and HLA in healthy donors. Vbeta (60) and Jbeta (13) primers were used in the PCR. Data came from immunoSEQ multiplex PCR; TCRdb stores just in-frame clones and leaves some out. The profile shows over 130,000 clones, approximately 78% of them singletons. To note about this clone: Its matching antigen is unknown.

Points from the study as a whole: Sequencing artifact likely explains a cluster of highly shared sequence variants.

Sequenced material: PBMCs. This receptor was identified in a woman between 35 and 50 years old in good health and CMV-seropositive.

The CDR3 coding sequence is TGTGCCAGTAGTGACGACAGGGGCCTTAATGAAAAACTGTTTTTT. Protein sequence: CASSDDRGLNEKLFF. This chain links TRBV19 with TRBJ1-4; TRBD1 aligns across 8 bases. V shed 5 bases, J shed 4 bases, and the junction held 6 bases outside the gene matches. The length of the CDR3 is 15 residues. Germline V lookup: CDR1 LNHDA, CDR2 SQIVND (reference sequence).